These 19 T cell receptor beta chains came from one sample sequenced in a study of cytomegalovirus exposure and HLA in healthy donors. The primer mix had 60 Vbeta and 13 Jbeta primers. Produced via immunoSEQ multiplex PCR; TCRdb's table is partial and in-frame only. The table gives 60,000 to 80,000 clones; the top ten clones make up approximately 5.4% of it. The sequenced material came from PBMCs. These receptor sequences come from a middle-aged man in good health and CMV-seronegative.

The chain combines TRBV4-2 with TRBJ2-5; 10 bases are a match to TRBD2. CDR3 length: 17 amino acids. V shed 2 bases, J shed 5 bases, and the junction held 11 bases outside the gene matches. Germline CDR1 is LGHNA and CDR2 is YNFKEQ. CDR3 in DNA: TGTGCCAGCAGCCAAAACCCCCCGGGACTAGCGCTGGAGACCCAGTACTTC. This encodes CASSQNPPGLALETQYF.

The gene calls are TRBV6-5 and TRBJ1-2, with D maybe TRBD1 (6 bases). V dropped 6 bases and J dropped 4 bases, with 15 bases sitting between them. The CDR3 sequence is 14 residues long. Germline CDR1 reads MNHEY; CDR2 reads SVGAGI. CDR3 in DNA: TGTGCCAGCAGGATACAGAGGACAGCCTATGGCTACACCTTC. Encoded protein: CASRIQRTAYGYTF.

The V call is TRBV9, the J call TRBJ2-3, with 10 positions matching TRBD2. The germline V gene encodes CDR1 SGDLS and CDR2 YYNGEE. There are 15 residues in the CDR3. V lost 4 bases, J lost 7 bases, and 9 bases stayed unmatched. The CDR3 DNA sequence: TGTGCCAGCAGCCTGAGGGCTAGCGGGGGTTATACGCAGTATTTT. This codes for CASSLRASGGYTQYF.

The chain carries TRBV7-9 and TRBJ2-2; D remains unclear. The CDR3 spans 14 residues. From germline, CDR1 is SEHNR and CDR2 FQNEAQ (reference sequence). The V end lost 5 bases, the J end lost 1 base, and 8 bases lay between the germline ends. As DNA, the CDR3 is TGTGCCAGCAGCCCCTACGGGAACACCGGGGAGCTGTTTTTT. Translating gives CASSPYGNTGELFF.

The rearrangement joins TRBV6-5 to TRBJ1-2; 12 positions match TRBD1. V shed 2 bases and J 5 bases; nucleotides not matched to a gene: 3. Looked up from germline, CDR1 is MNHEY and CDR2 is SVGAGI. The CDR3 sequence is 15 residues long. CDR3 DNA sequence: TGTGCCAGCAGTTACAGGGGACAGGGGGCATATGGCTACACCTTC. Amino acids: CASSYRGQGAYGYTF.

The chain carries TRBV5-4 and TRBJ1-2, with 7 nucleotides matching TRBD1. V dropped 4 bases and J dropped 6; count of bases not matched to a gene: 6. The V gene's germline CDR1 is SGHNT and CDR2 YYREEE (reference sequence). The CDR3 is 13 amino acids. CDR3 protein: CASSAQGENGYTF. CDR3 nucleotides: TGTGCCAGCAGCGCGCAGGGGGAGAATGGCTACACCTTC.

The chain links TRBV6-1 to TRBJ2-1; the D gene is possibly TRBD2 (6 bases). Germline V gene lookup returns CDR1 MNHNS and CDR2 SASEGT. Trimming shortened V by 6 bases and J by 12 bases, and 12 bases separated the two germline ends. The CDR3 runs to 11 residues. Here the CDR3 reads CASSETGRQFF. The CDR3 nucleotides are TGTGCCAGCAGCGAAACCGGGAGGCAGTTCTTC.

The J gene is TRBJ2-5, the V gene TRBV28, with D perhaps TRBD1 (6 bases). Germline-derived CDR1 and CDR2 are MDHEN and SYDVKM. Trimming stripped 7 bases from V and 2 bases from J, with 17 bases between. This CDR3 is 15 amino acids long. CDR3 region: CASNLAGTQQETQYF. CDR3 DNA sequence: TGTGCCAGCAACCTAGCAGGGACACAACAAGAGACCCAGTACTTC.

The gene calls are TRBV11-2 and TRBJ2-5; 7 bases align to TRBD2. Germline CDR1 and CDR2: SGHAT and FQNNGV. Trimming removed 5 bases from V and 1 base from J; junction bases left unmatched: 4. There are 14 residues in the CDR3. CDR3 region: CASSKSGVQETQYF. In DNA form, the CDR3 reads TGTGCCAGCAGCAAGAGCGGGGTCCAAGAGACCCAGTACTTC.

V usage is TRBV7-6 and J usage is TRBJ2-7; TRBD1 matches at 8 bases. This CDR3 has 15 amino acids. Germline CDR1 and CDR2: SGHVS and FNYEAQ. V lost 5 bases, J lost 3 bases, and 9 bases stayed unmatched. In DNA form, the CDR3 reads TGTGCCAGCAGCCCCGAAGCTGGACAGGGCTACGAGCAGTACTTC. This encodes CASSPEAGQGYEQYF.

This chain links TRBV10-3 with TRBJ1-6, with 8 bases fitting TRBD1. The junction had 2 bases not matched to a gene; V was cut back by 6 bases and J by 7 bases. This CDR3 comprises 13 residues. The germline V gene has CDR1 ENHRY and CDR2 SYGVKD. CDR3 nucleotides: TGTGCCATCAGGGACAGGGAGAATTCACCCCTCCACTTT. Translated: CAIRDRENSPLHF.

The rearrangement links TRBV29-1 to TRBJ1-2; the match to TRBD1 covers 11 bases. The CDR3 is 16 residues long. V dropped 4 bases and J dropped 5; count of bases not matched to a gene: 12. Germline loops: CDR1 SQVTM, CDR2 ANQGSEA. In DNA form, the CDR3 reads TGCAGCGTTGCTGTTAACTCGGACAGGGGGCTTTATGGCTACACCTTC. As protein: CSVAVNSDRGLYGYTF.

CDR3 bases: TGCGCCAGCAGCGAGGGGACAGGGGGCAATCAGCCCCAGCATTTT. It yields the protein CASSEGTGGNQPQHF. V usage is TRBV5-1 and J usage is TRBJ1-5, with TRBD1 identical over 10 bases. Germline assignment: CDR1 SGHRS and CDR2 YFSETQ. CDR3 length equals 15 residues. The ends lost 4 bases at V and 2 bases at J; junction bases unmatched: 3.

The chain combines TRBV7-2 with TRBJ2-7; 8 bases agree with TRBD1. The CDR3 is 13 amino acids. Germline-derived CDR1 and CDR2 are SGHTA and FQGNSA. J gave up 5 bases and V 2 bases, and 2 bases lay outside the gene matches. Here the CDR3 DNA reads TGTGCCAGCAGCTTACAGGACAGGGACGAGCAGTACTTC. Translated, it gives CASSLQDRDEQYF. Filled out from reference TRBV7-2 and TRBJ2-7, the complete variable domain reads GAGVSQSPSNKVTEKGKDVELRCDPISGHTALYWYRQSLGQGLEFLIYFQGNSAPDKSGLPSDRFSAERTGGSVSTLTIQRTQQEDSAVYLCASSLQDRDEQYFGPGTRLTVT.

This chain uses TRBV28 with TRBJ2-7; 9 positions match TRBD2. The CDR3 covers 20 residues. CDR1 MDHEN and CDR2 SYDVKM come from the germline V gene. Trimming took 1 base from V and 0 from J; bases not matched to a gene: 16. CDR3 in DNA: TGTGCCAGCAGTTTATTCTCAAAAAAGTTGACTAGCGGAAGCTCCTACGAGCAGTACTTC. This gives the protein CASSLFSKKLTSGSSYEQYF.

The chain combines TRBV10-2 with TRBJ1-2; D might be TRBD1 (6 bases). The CDR3 runs 15 residues. V was pared by 5 bases and J by 8 bases, with 21 bases between. CDR1 is WSHSY and CDR2 is SAAADI in the germline V gene. The CDR3 region is CASSSTGSLSLGYTF. In DNA, the CDR3 is TGCGCCAGCAGTAGCACAGGGTCACTGTCGTTGGGCTACACCTTC.

V usage is TRBV7-2 and J usage is TRBJ2-3; TRBD1 matches 10 bases. CDR3 size: 14 residues. The germline gives CDR1 SGHTA, CDR2 FQGNSA. Germline trimming cut 5 bases from V and 7 bases from J; bases unmatched to any gene: 6. This CDR3 reads CASSVRQGANTQYF. For the CDR3, the DNA is TGTGCCAGCAGCGTTAGACAGGGGGCAAATACGCAGTATTTT.

The chain uses TRBV7-2 and TRBJ1-5; the D is unclear. With 1 base removed from V and 0 bases from J, the gap between germline ends came to 7 bases. The CDR3 sequence is 15 residues long. The germline CDR1 and CDR2 sequences are SGHTA and FQGNSA. The CDR3 DNA is TGTGCCAGCAGCTTAGAAGGGAGTAGCAATCAGCCCCAGCATTTT. Amino acid sequence: CASSLEGSSNQPQHF.

V usage is TRBV30 and J usage is TRBJ1-2; D call uncertain. CDR1 and CDR2 (germline): GTSNPN, SVGIG (reference sequence). Trimming took 1 base from V and 7 from J, leaving 13 bases between them. This CDR3 has 13 residues. Written as DNA, the CDR3 is TGTGCCTGGAGTGGACAAGACTATCTTGGCTACACCTTC. It codes for CAWSGQDYLGYTF.